A selection of T cell receptor beta chains follows, all from one sample in a study of CD8 T cells in Susac syndrome. TCRdb re-derived calls from the immunoSEQ multiplex PCR reads in MiXCR, one entry per CDR3 protein. The sample shows some 200,000 distinct CDR3 sequences, 95% of them seen only once. Input material: CD4+ T cells from PBMCs. Source of these receptors: a human donor with multiple sclerosis. Both conserved end residues are part of each CDR3. Fields, in order: V gene, clone size, D gene, J gene, CDR3 DNA, CDR3 protein. A D gene is named only where the DNA matches it firmly. Clone sizes are given selectively: once, few, many, or a class where the clone is expanded.

V gene: TRBV29-1
clone size: NA
D gene: TRBD1
J gene: TRBJ1-1
CDR3 DNA: TGCAGCGTCCCCTGGGGACAGGGACTAGGCACTGAAGCTTTCTTT
CDR3 protein: CSVPWGQGLGTEAFF

V gene: TRBV11-1
clone size: NA
D gene: TRBD2
J gene: TRBJ2-7
CDR3 DNA: TGTGCCAGCAGCTTTGCGGGAGGGCTCTACGAGCAGTACTTC
CDR3 protein: CASSFAGGLYEQYF

V gene: TRBV12-3/TRBV12-4
clone size: NA
D gene: NA
J gene: TRBJ2-4
CDR3 DNA: TGTGCCAGCACCCCCCGGGGCGCCAAAAACATTCAGTACTTC
CDR3 protein: CASTPRGAKNIQYF

V gene: TRBV29-1
clone size: NA
D gene: NA
J gene: TRBJ1-1
CDR3 DNA: TGCAGCGTTGAAGGAGGGTCGGCTGAAGCTTTCTTT
CDR3 protein: CSVEGGSAEAFF

V gene: TRBV15
clone size: once
D gene: NA
J gene: TRBJ1-1
CDR3 DNA: TGTGCCACCAGCAGAGACTCATGGGGCACTGAAGCTTTCTTT
CDR3 protein: CATSRDSWGTEAFF

V gene: TRBV9
clone size: NA
D gene: TRBD1
J gene: TRBJ2-7
CDR3 DNA: TGTGCCAGCAGCGGCGGACAGGGATACCCCTACGAGCAGTACTTC
CDR3 protein: CASSGGQGYPYEQYF

V gene: TRBV24-1
clone size: once
D gene: NA
J gene: TRBJ2-1
CDR3 DNA: TGTGCCACCAGTGAACGCCACAGGCCCCTCAATGAGCAGTTCTTC
CDR3 protein: CATSERHRPLNEQFF

V gene: TRBV29-1
clone size: NA
D gene: TRBD1
J gene: TRBJ2-7
CDR3 DNA: TGCAGCGTCGCCGCCTCCGCGGACAGGGGAAATCCCTACGAGCAGTACTTC
CDR3 protein: CSVAASADRGNPYEQYF

V gene: TRBV18
clone size: NA
D gene: TRBD1
J gene: TRBJ1-2
CDR3 DNA: TGTGCCAGCTCACCAGGACAGGAGACTAACTATGGCTACACCTTC
CDR3 protein: CASSPGQETNYGYTF

V gene: TRBV14
clone size: NA
D gene: NA
J gene: TRBJ2-1
CDR3 DNA: TGTGCCAGCAGCCAACTGCTCTTCAATGAGCAGTTCTTC
CDR3 protein: CASSQLLFNEQFF

V gene: TRBV2
clone size: NA
D gene: NA
J gene: TRBJ2-5
CDR3 DNA: TGTGCCAGCAGTGAACTCCAAGAGACCCAGTACTTC
CDR3 protein: CASSELQETQYF

V gene: TRBV6-6
clone size: NA
D gene: TRBD1
J gene: TRBJ1-2
CDR3 DNA: TGTGCCAGCAGTTACGACAGGGACTATGGCTACACCTTC
CDR3 protein: CASSYDRDYGYTF

V gene: TRBV4-1
clone size: NA
D gene: TRBD2
J gene: TRBJ2-2
CDR3 DNA: TGCGCCAGCAGCCGCGGGGGACTAGCGGGAGTTGGGACCGGGGAGCTGTTTTTT
CDR3 protein: CASSRGGLAGVGTGELFF

V gene: TRBV5-6
clone size: few
D gene: NA
J gene: TRBJ2-5
CDR3 DNA: TGTGCCAGCAGCTTGGGACTAGGGGGCGAGACCCAGTACTTC
CDR3 protein: CASSLGLGGETQYF

V gene: TRBV4-1
clone size: NA
D gene: NA
J gene: TRBJ2-7
CDR3 DNA: TGCGCCAGCAGCCAAGATGGGACCCTAAAACCGCAGTACTTC
CDR3 protein: CASSQDGTLKPQYF

V gene: TRBV24-1
clone size: NA
D gene: TRBD1
J gene: TRBJ2-5
CDR3 DNA: TGTGCCACCAGTGATTTGCGGGGACAGGGCGGAGAGACCCAGTACTTC
CDR3 protein: CATSDLRGQGGETQYF

V gene: TRBV25-1
clone size: NA
D gene: NA
J gene: TRBJ2-2
CDR3 DNA: TGTGCCAGCAATAGAGGGAGTGGGGAGCTGTTTTTT
CDR3 protein: CASNRGSGELFF

V gene: TRBV6-2/TRBV6-3
clone size: NA
D gene: NA
J gene: TRBJ2-7
CDR3 DNA: TGTGCCAGCAGTTACTCTCCTAGAGACAACGAGCAGTACTTC
CDR3 protein: CASSYSPRDNEQYF

V gene: TRBV4-1
clone size: NA
D gene: NA
J gene: TRBJ1-1
CDR3 DNA: TGCGCCAGCAGCCAAGTGAGGCGGACGATGAACACTGAAGCTTTCTTT
CDR3 protein: CASSQVRRTMNTEAFF

V gene: TRBV12-3/TRBV12-4
clone size: NA
D gene: NA
J gene: TRBJ2-6
CDR3 DNA: TGTGCCAGCAGTTTCACGGGCTCTGGGGCCAACGTCCTGACTTTC
CDR3 protein: CASSFTGSGANVLTF

V gene: TRBV9
clone size: NA
D gene: NA
J gene: TRBJ1-2
CDR3 DNA: TGTGCCAGCAGCGTAACGAATTATGGCTACACCTTC
CDR3 protein: CASSVTNYGYTF

V gene: TRBV3-1
clone size: once
D gene: NA
J gene: TRBJ1-1
CDR3 DNA: TGTGCCAGCAGCCAAGACAGGGGTGCTGAAGCTTTCTTT
CDR3 protein: CASSQDRGAEAFF